The entry that follows covers one T cell receptor (beta chain) sequence. The data originate from a study of blood T cell repertoires in COVID-19. Study details: PBMCs, B-cell-depleted T cells, or T cells were the source of the cDNA or gDNA that made up the material.

Participant reports of clinical history set cohort assignment. The CDR3 runs to 14 residues. The germline gives CDR1 MNHEY, CDR2 SVGAGI. The V and J ends lost 4 bases and 12 bases, in that order; junction bases with no gene match: 12. Repertoires were generated with immunoSEQ multiplex PCR, while TCRdb's copy carries only in-frame clones and drops some. The repertoire includes 200,000 to 250,000 clones, under 90% of them detected once, and 3% to 4% sits in the top ten. This chain uses TRBV6-5 with TRBJ1-1; 9 bases line up with TRBD1. Sequencing was done on a sample of PBMCs or T cells enriched from blood (not recorded which). The TCR originated in a woman aged 60-70 years who had recovered from COVID-19. The CDR3 bases are TGTGCCAGCAGTTCCTGGACAGGGGCGATCGTTACTTTCTTT. Its translation: CASSSWTGAIVTFF.